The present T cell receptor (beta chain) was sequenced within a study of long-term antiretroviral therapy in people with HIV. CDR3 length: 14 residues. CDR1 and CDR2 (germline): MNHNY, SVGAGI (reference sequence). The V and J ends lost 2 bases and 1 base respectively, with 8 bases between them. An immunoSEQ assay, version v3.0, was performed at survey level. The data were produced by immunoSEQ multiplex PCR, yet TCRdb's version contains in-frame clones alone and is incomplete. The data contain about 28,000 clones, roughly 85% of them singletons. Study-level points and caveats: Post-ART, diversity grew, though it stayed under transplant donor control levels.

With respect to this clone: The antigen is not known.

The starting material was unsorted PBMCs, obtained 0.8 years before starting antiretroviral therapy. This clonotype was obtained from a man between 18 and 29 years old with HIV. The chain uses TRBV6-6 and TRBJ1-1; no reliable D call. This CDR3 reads CASSYITENTEAFF. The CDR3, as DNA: TGTGCCAGCAGTTACATAACAGAGAACACTGAAGCTTTCTTT.